A single sample is the source of the 31 T cell receptor beta chains below, sequenced in a study of T cell repertoires in cytomegalovirus infection. TCRdb re-called the reads with MiXCR, one entry per CDR3 protein. The sample holds 200,000 to 300,000 distinct CDR3 sequences, roughly 10% seen once. Input material: PBMCs. The receptors shown here come from a human donor in good health (CMV status not recorded). Some clones in this sample may be carry-over from other donors' samples.

There are a few counts of this clonotype. Written as DNA, the CDR3 is TGTGCCAGCAGTTTAGGGGCAGGGATGGGTTCACCCCTCCACTTT. Translated, it gives CASSLGAGMGSPLHF. V gene TRBV27 combines with J gene TRBJ1-6, with TRBD1 as a possible D gene (5 bases). The germline gives CDR1 MNHEY, CDR2 SMNVEV (reference sequence). This CDR3 spans 15 amino acids. V gave up 2 bases and J gave up 9 bases, with 14 bases separating them.

This chain joins TRBV5-6 and TRBJ2-2; TRBD1 matches at 7 bases. This CDR3 contains 14 residues. Trimming removed 4 bases from V and 6 bases from J; junction bases left unmatched: 6. Germline V gene lookup returns CDR1 SGHDT and CDR2 YYEEEE. The CDR3 nucleotides are TGTGCCAGCAGCCTACAGGGGTTGGCCGGGGAGCTGTTTTTT. Amino acids: CASSLQGLAGELFF.

This clonotype was counted only a few times. V usage is TRBV14 and J usage is TRBJ2-3, with TRBD1 as a possible D gene (5 bases). This CDR3 spans 14 amino acids. The germline V and J ends were trimmed by 4 bases and 0 bases, with 8 bases remaining between them. The germline CDR1 and CDR2 sequences are SGHDN and FVKESK. The CDR3 region is CASSPGHSTDTQYF. CDR3 nucleotides: TGTGCCAGCAGCCCCGGACATAGCACAGATACGCAGTATTTT.

This clonotype was observed many times. This chain links TRBV7-2 with TRBJ2-3; 9 bases line up with TRBD1. Germline values: CDR1 SGHTA, CDR2 FQGNSA. This CDR3 contains 15 residues. With V trimmed by 5 bases and J by 2 bases, 5 bases remained unmatched. The CDR3 spells CASSREQGATDTQYF. The CDR3 nucleotides are TGTGCCAGCAGCCGGGAACAGGGGGCCACAGATACGCAGTATTTT.

This clonotype was observed many times. The rearrangement uses TRBV7-2 and TRBJ2-3; TRBD1 is a possible D gene (6 bases). The CDR3 length is 15 residues. V lost 0 bases to trimming and J lost 3 bases, with 10 bases between them. Germline CDR1 is SGHTA and CDR2 is FQGNSA. The CDR3 here is CASSLALQGTDTQYF. In nucleotides, the CDR3 is TGTGCCAGCAGCTTAGCCCTACAGGGTACAGATACGCAGTATTTT.

This clonotype was seen many times. The chain joins TRBV30 to TRBJ2-7; 8 nucleotides align to TRBD1. V shed 2 bases and J 2 bases; nucleotides not matched to a gene: 5. The germline V gene encodes CDR1 GTSNPN and CDR2 SVGIG (reference sequence). CDR3 length: 14 amino acids. CDR3 DNA sequence: TGTGCCTGGAGTACCCGGGACAGGCCCTACGAGCAGTACTTC. It codes for CAWSTRDRPYEQYF.

The J gene is TRBJ1-2, the V gene TRBV7-2; weak D call: TRBD1 (6 bases). This CDR3 has 16 residues. The germline V gene has CDR1 SGHTA and CDR2 FQGNSA. V was clipped by 6 bases and J by 4 bases, with 21 bases between them. The DNA for the CDR3 is TGTGCCAGCAGTTTAACGATTGACAGGATTTCCTATGGCTACACCTTC. This codes for CASSLTIDRISYGYTF.

This chain joins TRBV12-3 or TRBV12-4 and TRBJ2-1; D remains unclear. V gave up 7 bases and J gave up 4 bases, with 11 bases separating them. The CDR3 runs 13 residues. The CDR3 coding sequence is TGTGCCAGCACCCTCTTGATTTACAATGAGCAGTTCTTC. Protein: CASTLLIYNEQFF.

This clonotype showed up many times. The chain combines TRBV19 with TRBJ1-5; D possibly corresponds to TRBD1 (5 bases). Trimming removed 1 base from V and 4 bases from J, with 11 bases in between. CDR1 is LNHDA and CDR2 is SQIVND in the germline V gene (reference sequence). The CDR3 length is 15 residues. The CDR3 nucleotides read TGTGCCAGTAGTATAGCCGGGACTCCAAATCAGCCCCAGCATTTT. Encoded protein: CASSIAGTPNQPQHF.

This clonotype was seen ten or more times. The chain employs TRBV27 and TRBJ2-2; TRBD2 matches 9 bases. This CDR3 spans 16 amino acids. The V and J ends lost 3 bases and 7 bases, in that order; junction bases with no gene match: 9. In germline, CDR1 is MNHEY, CDR2 SMNVEV (reference sequence). The CDR3 DNA sequence: TGTGCCAGCAGTTTCATTAGCGGGAGAGGAGTCGGGGAGCTGTTTTTT. This codes for CASSFISGRGVGELFF.

This clonotype was recorded many times. The chain joins TRBV30 to TRBJ1-5; 9 nucleotides match TRBD1. Germline CDR1 GTSNPN, CDR2 SVGIG (reference sequence). The V and J ends lost 3 bases and 5 bases, in that order; junction bases with no gene match: 11. The CDR3 covers 16 residues. For the CDR3, the DNA is TGTGCCTGGAGCCGCCCTGGGACAGGGATTGATCAGCCCCAGCATTTT. This sequence encodes CAWSRPGTGIDQPQHF.

The J gene is TRBJ1-5, the V gene TRBV20-1; 7 positions agree with TRBD1. The ends lost 4 bases at V and 4 bases at J; junction bases unmatched: 13. Germline V gives CDR1 DFQATT, CDR2 SNEGSKA (reference sequence). CDR3 length: 16 residues. The DNA for the CDR3 is TGCAGTGCTACATTACCGACCGGGACAGCTAATCAGCCCCAGCATTTT. Translating it yields CSATLPTGTANQPQHF.

At least ten counts were recorded for this clonotype. V usage is TRBV6-2 or TRBV6-3 and J usage is TRBJ2-1; D is possibly TRBD1 (6 bases). The CDR3 is 17 amino acids. CDR1 and CDR2 (germline): MNHEY, SVGEGT. V was shortened by 7 bases and J by 6 bases, with 25 bases between the two germline ends. The DNA for the CDR3 is TGTGCCAGCACCACCCTCAGGGGTCCCCTTATAGCCAATGAGCAGTTCTTC. Translating gives CASTTLRGPLIANEQFF.

This clonotype has a count of ten or more. The V call is TRBV5-1, the J call TRBJ2-1; TRBD2 is a possible D gene (5 bases). CDR1 and CDR2 from the germline V gene are SGHRS and YFSETQ. The V gene lost 3 bases and the J gene lost 0 bases, with 13 bases spanning the gap. The length of the CDR3 is 16 residues. In DNA, the CDR3 is TGCGCCAGCAGCTACTCCGCGGGCAGCTCCTACAATGAGCAGTTCTTC. Translation: CASSYSAGSSYNEQFF. Combining the CDR3 with reference TRBV5-1 and TRBJ2-1 gives the whole variable domain KAGVTQTPRYLIKTRGQQVTLSCSPISGHRSVSWYQQTPGQGLQFLFEYFSETQRNKGNFPGRFSGRQFSNSRSEMNVSTLELGDSALYLCASSYSAGSSYNEQFFGPGTRLTVL.

This clonotype has a count of ten or more. The V gene is TRBV7-2, the J gene TRBJ2-1; 9 bases are shared with TRBD2. V lost 4 bases and J lost 3; bases outside the gene matches: 7. The CDR3 sequence is 16 residues long. CDR1 is SGHTA, CDR2 FQGNSA, per germline. The CDR3 sequence: CASSSASGVGYNEQFF. The CDR3 DNA sequence: TGTGCCAGCAGCTCCGCTAGCGGGGTTGGCTACAATGAGCAGTTCTTC. Full variable domain (missing parts from reference TRBV7-2 and TRBJ2-1): GAGVSQSPSNKVTEKGKDVELRCDPISGHTALYWYRQSLGQGLEFLIYFQGNSAPDKSGLPSDRFSAERTGGSVSTLTIQRTQQEDSAVYLCASSSASGVGYNEQFFGPGTRLTVL.

This clonotype occurred many times. CDR3 amino acids: CASSRGGNQPQHF. The CDR3 DNA is TGTGCCAGCAGCCGAGGGGGCAATCAGCCCCAGCATTTT. The chain recombines TRBV7-8 with TRBJ1-5, with a possible D match to TRBD1 (5 bases). The V gene lost 5 bases and the J gene lost 2 bases, with 7 bases spanning the gap. Per the germline V gene, CDR1 is SGHVS and CDR2 is FQNEAQ. This CDR3 has 13 amino acids.

The chain combines TRBV12-3 or TRBV12-4 with TRBJ2-5; the match to TRBD1 covers 7 bases. The CDR3 spans 14 residues. V trimming: 5 bases; J trimming: 6 bases; junction bases outside the gene matches: 9. CDR3 nucleotides: TGTGCCAGCAGTCTGCGACAGGGAAGGCAGACCCAGTACTTC. Protein product: CASSLRQGRQTQYF.

This clonotype was observed at least ten times. The chain carries TRBV7-6 and TRBJ2-7; no clear D. The CDR3 runs 14 residues. Germline assignment: CDR1 SGHVS and CDR2 FNYEAQ. V dropped 1 base and J dropped 1 base, with 8 bases sitting between them. For the CDR3, the DNA is TGTGCCAGCAGCTTAGACCCGAGGTCCTACGAGCAGTACTTC. Its protein product is CASSLDPRSYEQYF. Full variable domain (missing parts from reference TRBV7-6 and TRBJ2-7): GAGVSQSPRYKVTKRGQDVALRCDPISGHVSLYWYRQALGQGPEFLTYFNYEAQQDKSGLPNDRFSAERPEGSISTLTIQRTEQRDSAMYRCASSLDPRSYEQYFGPGTRLTVT.

The table lists this clonotype with many counts. The chain recombines TRBV7-2 with TRBJ2-7; no definite D call. Germline loops: CDR1 SGHTA, CDR2 FQGNSA. V gave up 6 bases and J gave up 0 bases, with 6 bases separating them. This CDR3 region has 12 residues. CDR3 DNA sequence: TGTGCCAGCAGGTCGAGCTCCTACGAGCAGTACTTC. Translation: CASRSSSYEQYF.

This clonotype was seen ten or more times. The chain has TRBV7-2 and TRBJ1-5, with D unclear. The CDR3 consists of 13 residues. V was trimmed by 1 base and J by 9 bases, leaving 10 bases between them. Germline V gives CDR1 SGHTA, CDR2 FQGNSA. CDR3 residues: CASSLGGQRPQHF. In DNA form, the CDR3 reads TGTGCCAGCAGCTTAGGAGGTCAGAGGCCCCAGCATTTT.

The rearrangement links TRBV7-8 to TRBJ2-7; 9 bases fit TRBD2. Unmatched junction bases numbered 6, after V lost 0 bases and J lost 6 bases. Germline lookup yields CDR1 SGHVS and CDR2 FQNEAQ. The CDR3 is made up of 15 amino acids. The CDR3 sequence is CASSLALAGAREQYF. The CDR3 region has the DNA TGTGCCAGCAGCTTAGCCTTAGCGGGAGCGCGCGAGCAGTACTTC.

As DNA, the CDR3 is TGTGCCAGCAGCTTAGGGGTAGGGTCAGATACGCAGTATTTT. As protein: CASSLGVGSDTQYF. The chain is built from TRBV13 and TRBJ2-3; D gene uncertain. CDR1 and CDR2 (germline): PRHDT, FYEKMQ (reference sequence). With 0 bases removed from V and 4 bases from J, the gap between germline ends came to 8 bases. CDR3 length equals 14 residues. Together with reference TRBV13 and TRBJ2-3, the CDR3 gives the full variable domain: AAGVIQSPRHLIKEKRETATLKCYPIPRHDTVYWYQQGPGQDPQFLISFYEKMQSDKGSIPDRFSAQQFSDYHSELNMSSLELGDSALYFCASSLGVGSDTQYFGPGTRLTVL.

The chain couples TRBV9 to TRBJ1-2; 7 positions match TRBD1. Trimming removed 1 base from V and 7 bases from J; junction bases left unmatched: 10. Germline V gives CDR1 SGDLS, CDR2 YYNGEE. The CDR3 spans 15 residues. CDR3 nucleotide sequence: TGTGCCAGCAGCGTAATGGAGGGGGCGTATGGTGGCTACACCTTC. It codes for CASSVMEGAYGGYTF.

This clonotype was observed a handful of times. This rearrangement joins TRBV28 to TRBJ1-4, with D maybe TRBD1 (6 bases). This CDR3 is 15 amino acids long. Between the trimmed V and J ends, which lost 6 bases and 8 bases, there was a span of 19 bases. The germline V gene encodes CDR1 MDHEN and CDR2 SYDVKM. The DNA of the CDR3 is TGTGCCAGCAGAGCTCGCCGGGACATACGAGAAAAACTGTTTTTT. Residues: CASRARRDIREKLFF.

This clonotype showed up many times. The chain uses TRBV7-2 and TRBJ2-3; D is undetermined. V shed 6 bases and J shed 5 bases, with 12 bases lying between them. CDR1 and CDR2 (germline): SGHTA, FQGNSA. This CDR3 is built from 13 residues. CDR3 sequence (DNA): TGTGCCAGCAGTACCCCCCCCGTAGATACGCAGTATTTT. It is translated as CASSTPPVDTQYF.

This clonotype has ten or more counts. This rearrangement joins TRBV7-2 to TRBJ2-5, with a possible D match to TRBD1 (6 bases). CDR1 and CDR2 (germline): SGHTA, FQGNSA. V was cut by 5 bases and J by 7 bases, with 14 bases left in between. The CDR3 is made up of 13 amino acids. The CDR3 here is CASSADEGGTQYF. CDR3 sequence (DNA): TGTGCCAGCAGCGCCGACGAAGGGGGGACCCAGTACTTC.

There are many counts of this clonotype. The genes are TRBV7-2 and TRBJ1-2; D unresolved. The V gene lost 6 bases and the J gene lost 7 bases, with 9 bases spanning the gap. CDR1 is SGHTA, CDR2 FQGNSA, per germline. CDR3 length equals 11 residues. The CDR3 sequence: CASRVFSGYTF. The CDR3 region has the DNA TGTGCCAGCAGAGTATTTTCTGGCTACACCTTC. Using reference TRBV7-2 and TRBJ1-2 for the parts outside the CDR3, the full variable domain is GAGVSQSPSNKVTEKGKDVELRCDPISGHTALYWYRQSLGQGLEFLIYFQGNSAPDKSGLPSDRFSAERTGGSVSTLTIQRTQQEDSAVYLCASRVFSGYTFGSGTRLTVV.

This clonotype was seen only a few times. The gene calls are TRBV28 and TRBJ1-1, with D maybe TRBD1 (5 bases). CDR3 length: 12 residues. CDR1 is MDHEN and CDR2 is SYDVKM in the germline V gene. V was shortened by 6 bases and J by 2 bases, with 7 bases between the two germline ends. The CDR3 is CASRQENTEAFF. The CDR3 DNA follows: TGTGCCAGCAGACAGGAAAACACTGAAGCTTTCTTT.

This clonotype has at least ten counts. The V gene is TRBV29-1, the J gene TRBJ2-3; 9 bases agree with TRBD2. This CDR3 region has 16 residues. CDR1 and CDR2 from the germline V gene are SQVTM and ANQGSEA. With 2 bases clipped from V and 3 bases from J, the junction kept 9 bases outside the gene matches. CDR3 sequence: CSVENLAGKKTDTQYF. CDR3 DNA sequence: TGCAGCGTTGAAAACCTAGCGGGAAAGAAGACAGATACGCAGTATTTT.

Only a few counts were recorded for this clonotype. The gene calls are TRBV29-1 and TRBJ2-7; 7 nucleotides line up with TRBD1. The CDR3 has 15 amino acids. V gave up 1 base and J gave up 2 bases; unmatched junction bases: 8. CDR1 is SQVTM, CDR2 ANQGSEA, per germline. The CDR3, as DNA: TGCAGCGTTGAAGGGGTTCGGGACAGTCCCTACGAGCAGTACTTC. It yields the protein CSVEGVRDSPYEQYF.

This clonotype was recorded many times. This rearrangement joins TRBV7-2 to TRBJ2-1; 8 bases agree with TRBD2. The V gene's germline CDR1 is SGHTA and CDR2 FQGNSA. V shed 5 bases and J 6 bases; nucleotides not matched to a gene: 15. There are 17 residues in the CDR3. The CDR3 loop reads CASSPLLGSGERNEQFF. The CDR3, as DNA: TGTGCCAGCAGCCCCCTACTGGGTAGCGGGGAACGCAATGAGCAGTTCTTC.